The text below deals with one T cell receptor beta chain. Its antigen is undetermined. Trimming took 7 bases from V and 3 from J; bases not matched to a gene: 9. In germline, CDR1 is MNHNY, CDR2 SVGAGI (reference sequence). The CDR3 sequence is 14 residues long. The PCR employed 60 Vbeta primers together with 13 Jbeta primers. The method was immunoSEQ multiplex PCR; TCRdb's version includes in-frame clones alone and lacks a portion of them. Here the sample spans 150,000 or so clones, almost 85% being singletons. The source of the sample is a study of cytomegalovirus exposure and HLA in healthy donors. Study-level findings and limits: Later on, a genetic analysis was performed. It linked a missense variant in DCLRE1C with V- and J-gene trimming of TCR beta. In vitro testing confirmed a few CMV-associated chains as specific for CMV antigens. Productive rates of about 90% or about 30% were seen for most TCR beta V segments in an earlier analysis.

Nominally healthy donors provided the samples, though records likely missed some immune exposures. The sample consisted of PBMCs. V and J are TRBV6-6 and TRBJ2-7, with 7 bases that match TRBD2. This TCR was recovered from a boy between 2 and 10 years old in good health and CMV-seronegative. The CDR3, as DNA: TGTGCCAGCACTATTATTAGCGGGCACTACGAGCAGTACTTC. Protein sequence: CASTIISGHYEQYF.